The table lists the clone carrying this TCR beta chain with many counts. The target antigen is unknown. The data are from a study of breast tumors, draining lymph nodes, adjacent tissues. Study-wide results and caveats: Tumor T cell lymph node origin was a supported hypothesis, not proven. Luminal-like breast cancer showed significantly higher tumor–nontumor repertoire similarity than basal-like. Compared with lymph nodes, tumors were less diverse; compared with nontumor tissue, more. Most tumor T cells seemingly derive from lymph node, then expand in tumor.

Using its own MiXCR run on the multiplex PCR reads, TCRdb lists one record per CDR3 protein. The sample yields 120,000 or so distinct CDR3 sequences, about 20% seen once. Breast cancer patients provided tissue from their axillary draining lymph nodes. V lost 4 bases, J lost 6 bases, and 7 bases stayed unmatched. CDR3 length: 15 amino acids. Per germline, CDR1 KGHDR and CDR2 SFDVKD. This chain joins TRBV24-1 and TRBJ2-5, with TRBD1 matching 10 bases. This receptor was taken from a female donor with breast cancer. Some clones in this sample may be carry-over from other donors' samples. Sequencing input: axillary lymph node tissue. The CDR3 loop reads CATSDPGQGLQTQYF. The CDR3, as DNA: TGTGCCACCAGTGACCCGGGACAGGGGCTACAGACCCAGTACTTC.